Presented here are 23 T cell receptor beta chains from one specimen sequenced in a study of shared clonotypes between healthy human individuals. Method: immunoSEQ multiplex PCR; TCRdb's copy keeps in-frame clones and lacks some. The table has 330,000 or so clones, less than 85% seen once. The sequenced material came from memory CD4+ T cells sorted from blood. The subset denotes: CD45RA-negative fraction. The receptors come from a man in his thirties or forties in good health.

The chain uses TRBV19 and TRBJ1-5; tentative D call: TRBD1 (5 bases). V was clipped by 6 bases and J by 7 bases, with 16 bases between them. This CDR3 spans 14 amino acids. The germline CDR1 and CDR2 sequences are LNHDA and SQIVND (reference sequence). The CDR3 region is CASSYLGAEQPQHF. CDR3 in DNA: TGTGCCAGTAGCTACCTAGGGGCGGAACAGCCCCAGCATTTT.

The chain combines TRBV5-1 with TRBJ1-4; D is undetermined. CDR1 SGHRS and CDR2 YFSETQ come from the germline V gene. V was pared by 0 bases and J by 7 bases, with 13 bases between. CDR3 length: 15 amino acids. The CDR3 nucleotides are TGCGCCAGCAGCTTGGGTCAGGTTGTGGGTGAAAAACTGTTTTTT. Encoded protein: CASSLGQVVGEKLFF.

The CDR3 DNA follows: TGTGCCAGCAGCGGGAGGAGCGGGGGTGGGGATACGCAGTATTTT. Translated, it gives CASSGRSGGGDTQYF. The J gene is TRBJ2-3, the V gene TRBV5-4, with 8 nucleotides matching TRBD2. After removal of 4 bases from V and 6 bases from J, the junction contained 10 bases not matched to a gene. The CDR3 totals 15 residues. Per the germline V gene, CDR1 is SGHNT and CDR2 is YYREEE (reference sequence).

This chain links TRBV10-2 with TRBJ2-3; TRBD1 might be the D (5 bases). Trimming left V 2 bases short and J 5 bases short, with 17 bases between. Germline CDR1 reads WSHSY; CDR2 reads SAAADI. There are 16 residues in the CDR3. The CDR3 DNA reads as TGCGCCAGCAGTGAGGGCTCAAGGGGCGCGGTAGATACGCAGTATTTT. Translating gives CASSEGSRGAVDTQYF.

The chain is built from TRBV5-1 and TRBJ1-3; D is ambiguous. CDR1 and CDR2 (germline): SGHRS, YFSETQ. CDR3 length: 13 amino acids. With 3 bases removed from V and 4 bases from J, the gap between germline ends came to 8 bases. CDR3 in amino acids: CASSSLSGNTIYF. The CDR3 bases are TGCGCCAGCAGCTCATTATCCGGAAACACCATATATTTT.

The chain combines TRBV29-1 with TRBJ2-5; D gene unclear. Per the germline V gene, CDR1 is SQVTM and CDR2 is ANQGSEA. Trimming stripped 5 bases from V and 3 bases from J, with 10 bases between. The CDR3 runs 12 residues. CDR3 in DNA: TGCAGCGTTTCCGACGGTGAAGAGACCCAGTACTTC. Its protein is CSVSDGEETQYF.

V gene TRBV29-1 combines with J gene TRBJ2-1; 10 bases map to TRBD1. Germline V gene data show CDR1 as SQVTM and CDR2 as ANQGSEA. The CDR3 spans 13 residues. With V trimmed by 7 bases and J by 5 bases, 5 bases remained unmatched. CDR3: CSAQDRGDNEQFF. Here the CDR3 DNA reads TGCAGCGCCCAGGACAGGGGGGACAATGAGCAGTTCTTC.

The V gene is TRBV7-2, the J gene TRBJ1-4, with a tentative D call TRBD1 (6 bases). Trimming shortened V by 1 base and J by 3 bases, and 12 bases separated the two germline ends. There are 16 residues in the CDR3. CDR1 SGHTA and CDR2 FQGNSA come from the germline V gene. The CDR3 DNA reads TGTGCCAGCAGCTTAGAAGGGGGGCTAGCTAATGAAAAACTGTTTTTT. Its translation: CASSLEGGLANEKLFF. The entire variable domain, with the rest obtained from reference TRBV7-2 and TRBJ1-4, is as follows: GAGVSQSPSNKVTEKGKDVELRCDPISGHTALYWYRQSLGQGLEFLIYFQGNSAPDKSGLPSDRFSAERTGGSVSTLTIQRTQQEDSAVYLCASSLEGGLANEKLFFGSGTQLSVL.

The chain combines TRBV11-3 with TRBJ2-1; 11 positions agree with TRBD2. The CDR3 is made up of 15 amino acids. The V gene end was trimmed by 2 bases and the J gene end by 8 bases; junction bases not matched to a gene: 5. Germline CDR1 reads SGHNT; CDR2 reads YENEEA. The CDR3 loop reads CASSLLAGGLYEQFF. The CDR3 DNA reads TGTGCCAGCAGCTTATTAGCGGGAGGGCTCTATGAGCAGTTCTTC.

The J gene is TRBJ1-1, the V gene TRBV28, with 8 nucleotides matching TRBD1. Germline values: CDR1 MDHEN, CDR2 SYDVKM. V gave up 4 bases and J gave up 6 bases; unmatched junction bases: 7. There are 14 residues in the CDR3. CDR3 region: CASSSQGARAEAFF. DNA of the CDR3: TGTGCCAGCAGTTCTCAGGGGGCACGGGCTGAAGCTTTCTTT.

A single count supports this clone. This chain uses TRBV28 with TRBJ2-7; D is unclear. Trimming pared 3 bases from V and 1 base from J, leaving 13 bases between. Germline CDR1 reads MDHEN; CDR2 reads SYDVKM. The CDR3 has 15 amino acids. CDR3 sequence (DNA): TGTGCCAGCAGTTTGAGTTCAGGAAAATCCTACGAGCAGTACTTC. Amino acid sequence: CASSLSSGKSYEQYF.

V usage is TRBV13 and J usage is TRBJ1-1, with TRBD1 as a possible D gene (6 bases). Germline V lookup: CDR1 PRHDT, CDR2 FYEKMQ (reference sequence). The CDR3 length is 15 residues. V shed 5 bases and J shed 7 bases, with 20 bases lying between them. CDR3 bases: TGTGCCAGCAGCCATCGCGGACAGTTGGGAATTGAAGCTTTCTTT. Translated, it gives CASSHRGQLGIEAFF.

This rearrangement joins TRBV6-5 to TRBJ2-7; 9 bases agree with TRBD1. The CDR3 extends over 14 amino acids. V was clipped by 5 bases and J by 0 bases; unmatched bases: 2. Germline-derived CDR1 and CDR2 are MNHEY and SVGAGI. The CDR3 loop reads CASSKTGGSYEQYF. In DNA form, the CDR3 reads TGTGCCAGCAGTAAGACAGGGGGCTCCTACGAGCAGTACTTC.

This clone was counted only a few times. The chain employs TRBV28 and TRBJ2-2; 10 bases map to TRBD2. Germline lookup yields CDR1 MDHEN and CDR2 SYDVKM. Trimming removed 6 bases from V and 5 bases from J; junction bases left unmatched: 6. The CDR3 covers 15 residues. The CDR3: CASRLAGEETGELFF. The CDR3 DNA reads TGTGCCAGCAGGCTAGCGGGAGAGGAAACCGGGGAGCTGTTTTTT. The variable domain in full, with the rest retrieved from reference TRBV28 and TRBJ2-2, is DVKVTQSSRYLVKRTGEKVFLECVQDMDHENMFWYRQDPGLGLRLIYFSYDVKMKEKGDIPEGYSVSREKKERFSLILESASTNQTSMYLCASRLAGEETGELFFGEGSRLTVL.

The chain has TRBV6-1 and TRBJ2-1, with 8 bases lining up with TRBD1. J lost 9 bases, V lost 4 bases, and 17 bases had no gene match. The CDR3 is made up of 17 amino acids. Germline CDR1 MNHNS, CDR2 SASEGT. This CDR3 reads CASSGGSWSTGDGEQFF. As DNA, the CDR3 is TGTGCCAGCAGTGGGGGGAGTTGGTCGACAGGGGACGGTGAGCAGTTCTTC.

This chain joins TRBV7-9 and TRBJ2-7; 13 bases map to TRBD2. The CDR3 loop spans 16 amino acids. Germline CDR1 SEHNR, CDR2 FQNEAQ (reference sequence). The V gene end was trimmed by 6 bases and the J gene end by 4 bases; junction bases not matched to a gene: 9. The CDR3 sequence is CASRESGTSGTYEQYF. The DNA of the CDR3 is TGTGCCAGCAGAGAATCGGGGACTAGCGGGACATACGAGCAGTACTTC. Variable domain in full (rest from reference TRBV7-9 and TRBJ2-7): DTGVSQNPRHKITKRGQNVTFRCDPISEHNRLYWYRQTLGQGPEFLTYFQNEAQLEKSRLLSDRFSAERPKGSFSTLEIQRTEQGDSAMYLCASRESGTSGTYEQYFGPGTRLTVT.

The V and J genes are TRBV5-6 and TRBJ1-2; a weak D match, TRBD1 (6 bases). Germline V gene data show CDR1 as SGHDT and CDR2 as YYEEEE. This CDR3 is 15 amino acids long. Trimming left V 0 bases short and J 8 bases short, with 17 bases between. CDR3 nucleotide sequence: TGTGCCAGCAGCTTGGCCTCTTTACAGGGAGTGGGCTACACCTTC. This translates into CASSLASLQGVGYTF.

The V gene is TRBV10-3, the J gene TRBJ2-7; no clear D. There are 12 residues in the CDR3. Germline CDR1 is ENHRY and CDR2 is SYGVKD. The V end was cut by 2 bases, the J end by 3 bases, with 5 bases between. The CDR3 loop reads CAISEPFYEQYF. The DNA of the CDR3 is TGTGCCATCAGTGAGCCGTTCTACGAGCAGTACTTC.

The CDR3 is CASTLQGGNQPQHF. DNA for the CDR3: TGTGCCAGTACACTTCAGGGGGGCAATCAGCCCCAGCATTTT. The chain joins TRBV19 to TRBJ1-5, with 7 bases lining up with TRBD1. V lost 7 bases and J lost 2; bases outside the gene matches: 5. The germline V gene encodes CDR1 LNHDA and CDR2 SQIVND (reference sequence). This CDR3 has 14 residues.

J is TRBJ1-1 and V is TRBV25-1, with D hard to call. Germline V gives CDR1 MGHDK, CDR2 SYGVNS. This CDR3 contains 16 residues. Trimming took 2 bases from V and 0 from J, leaving 13 bases between them. The CDR3 DNA follows: TGTGCCAGCAGTGAACCCGGCGGACGGTTGAACACTGAAGCTTTCTTT. Protein: CASSEPGGRLNTEAFF.

This clone was counted many times. DNA of the CDR3: TGTGCCAGCAGTCGGGACAGTACGGACGGGGAGCTGTTTTTT. It translates to CASSRDSTDGELFF. This chain uses TRBV5-4 with TRBJ2-2; the match to TRBD1 covers 7 bases. Trimming cost V 5 bases and J 7 bases; bases outside gene matches: 8. This CDR3 is 14 amino acids long. In germline, CDR1 is SGHNT, CDR2 YYREEE (reference sequence). Based on the CDR3 plus reference TRBV5-4 and TRBJ2-2, the full variable domain is ETGVTQSPTHLIKTRGQQVTLRCSSQSGHNTVSWYQQALGQGPQFIFQYYREEENGRGNFPPRFSGLQFPNYSSELNVNALELDDSALYLCASSRDSTDGELFFGEGSRLTVL.

J is TRBJ2-7 and V is TRBV29-1; 8 bases align to TRBD1. The J segment lost 3 bases and the V segment lost 4 bases, leaving 2 bases of the junction unmatched. Looked up from germline, CDR1 is SQVTM and CDR2 is ANQGSEA. The CDR3 is 12 residues long. CDR3 nucleotide sequence: TGCAGCGTTGGAGGACAGGGCTACGAGCAGTACTTC. It codes for CSVGGQGYEQYF.

The rearrangement joins TRBV28 to TRBJ1-2; D is ambiguous. The CDR3 totals 14 residues. CDR1 is MDHEN and CDR2 is SYDVKM in the germline V gene. The V end lost 1 base, the J end lost 5 bases, and 11 bases lay between the germline ends. Written as DNA, the CDR3 is TGTGCCAGCAGTTTATACGCCGGGGAGTATGGCTACACCTTC. It translates to CASSLYAGEYGYTF.